These 30 T cell receptor beta chains share one sample of origin, sequenced in a study of T cells after yellow fever vaccination. TCRdb re-derived calls from the 5' RACE reads in MiXCR, one entry per CDR3 protein. The sample includes a few hundred thousand distinct CDR3 sequences, around a sixth seen only once; the top ten take roughly 17%. Sequenced material: PBMCs, taken 5 to 6 days after the first yellow fever vaccination. The receptors were gathered from a man aged 18 to 30 who received the YFV17D yellow fever vaccine.

V and J are TRBV10-3 and TRBJ2-5; TRBD1 is a possible D gene (5 bases). This CDR3 contains 13 residues. Germline CDR1 is ENHRY and CDR2 is SYGVKD. Deletions cut 4 bases from V and 1 base from J, with 7 bases between. The CDR3 DNA follows: TGTGCCATCAGTGTCCAGGGCCAAGAGACCCAGTACTTC. Translation gives CAISVQGQETQYF.

There are a few counts of this clonotype. The chain joins TRBV7-9 to TRBJ2-7; no clear D. Germline V gives CDR1 SEHNR, CDR2 FQNEAQ (reference sequence). CDR3 length equals 13 residues. With 4 bases removed from V and 3 bases from J, the gap between germline ends came to 10 bases. The CDR3 spells CASSSTEIYEQYV. The CDR3 region has the DNA TGTGCCAGCAGCTCCACCGAGATCTACGAGCAGTACGTC.

This clonotype has just one count. The chain uses TRBV5-6 and TRBJ2-5, with a tentative D call TRBD1 (7 bases). This CDR3 is built from 15 residues. Looked up from germline, CDR1 is SGHDT and CDR2 is YYEEEE. Trimming removed 3 bases from V and 5 bases from J, with 17 bases in between. This chain's CDR3 is CASSSTIAGGETQYF. In DNA, the CDR3 is TGTGCCAGCAGCTCTACAATAGCAGGGGGGGAGACCCAGTACTTC.

The chain has TRBV5-1 and TRBJ1-2, with 7 bases identical to TRBD1. The CDR3 runs 16 residues. V lost 4 bases to trimming and J lost 8 bases; unmatched junction nucleotides: 17. The V gene's germline CDR1 is SGHRS and CDR2 YFSETQ. The DNA for the CDR3 is TGCGCCAGCAGCCCCCATGTAGACAGGGCGCTAGGAGGCTACACCTTC. Encoded protein: CASSPHVDRALGGYTF.

In its sample, this clonotype was seen once. A read error may explain this, as a much larger clone is one base away. The CDR3 is CASSRRTSVQETQYF. The CDR3 DNA follows: TGTGCCAGCAGCAGGAGGACATCAGTTCAAGAGACCCAGTACTTC. The chain uses TRBV11-2 and TRBJ2-5; TRBD1 or TRBD2 may be the D gene (5 bases each). V gave up 5 bases and J gave up 2 bases, with 15 bases separating them. This CDR3 region has 15 residues. The germline V gene has CDR1 SGHAT and CDR2 FQNNGV.

V is TRBV2 and J is TRBJ1-5, with a possible D match to TRBD1 (5 bases). The germline V gene encodes CDR1 SNHLY and CDR2 FYNNEI. Trimming removed 6 bases from V and 0 bases from J, with 9 bases in between. The CDR3 has 14 residues. The CDR3 protein is CASRAGYSNQPQHF. The CDR3 region has the DNA TGTGCCAGCAGGGCAGGGTATAGCAATCAGCCCCAGCATTTT.

The chain is built from TRBV5-4 and TRBJ2-4; 8 positions agree with TRBD1. This CDR3 has 14 amino acids. CDR1 SGHNT and CDR2 YYREEE come from the germline V gene (reference sequence). V was clipped by 5 bases and J by 7 bases; unmatched bases: 8. The CDR3 sequence: CASRQGQGANIQYF. CDR3 DNA: TGTGCCAGCAGACAAGGGCAGGGGGCCAACATTCAGTACTTC.

This clonotype was detected a few times. This chain connects TRBV19 to TRBJ1-2, with TRBD1 matching over 8 bases. Germline-derived CDR1 and CDR2 are LNHDA and SQIVND (reference sequence). This CDR3 is 14 amino acids long. With 9 bases clipped from V and 2 bases from J, the junction kept 8 bases outside the gene matches. The CDR3 nucleotides read TGTGCCAGCCGTACAGGGGGATTCAACTATGGCTACACCTTC. This codes for CASRTGGFNYGYTF.

This clonotype has just a few counts. The V call is TRBV6-2 or TRBV6-3, the J call TRBJ1-6; D is unclear. Trimming stripped 0 bases from V and 10 bases from J, with 28 bases between. The CDR3 contains 20 residues. Germline CDR1 MNHEY, CDR2 SVGEGT. CDR3 nucleotides: TGTGCCAGCAGTTACTCGATGATTGTGCAGGACGTTCCTTTGGGATCACCCCTCCACTTT. It codes for CASSYSMIVQDVPLGSPLHF.

This clonotype has a handful of counts. CDR3 nucleotide sequence: TGCGCCAGCAGCCAAGGTGGGGAATCGAGTGCTTTCTTT. Amino acid sequence: CASSQGGESSAFF. The J gene is TRBJ1-1, the V gene TRBV4-1; D remains unclear. This CDR3 spans 13 amino acids. Deletions cut 1 base from V and 11 bases from J, with 14 bases between. From germline, CDR1 is MGHRA and CDR2 YSYEKL.

In its sample, this clonotype was seen many times. The V call is TRBV29-1, the J call TRBJ2-5; D tentatively fits TRBD1 or TRBD2 (5 bases each). The V gene's germline CDR1 is SQVTM and CDR2 ANQGSEA. V gave up 6 bases and J gave up 1 base, with 12 bases separating them. This CDR3 is 13 amino acids long. The DNA of the CDR3 is TGCAGCGTCGAGAGGGACGTCCAAGAGACCCAGTACTTC. Translation: CSVERDVQETQYF.

This chain connects TRBV7-2 to TRBJ2-1; D might be TRBD1 or TRBD2, each matching 6 bases. Trimming took 5 bases from V and 6 from J, leaving 17 bases between them. This CDR3 is built from 15 residues. CDR1 is SGHTA, CDR2 FQGNSA, per germline. CDR3 bases: TGTGCCAGCAGCGTCGGGATTACGGGGGCCAATGAGCAGTTCTTC. Residues: CASSVGITGANEQFF.

This clonotype has only a few counts. The chain uses TRBV5-1 and TRBJ2-2, with D perhaps assigned TRBD1 or TRBD2 (5 bases each). Trimming shortened V by 7 bases and J by 3 bases, and 19 bases separated the two germline ends. The germline V gene encodes CDR1 SGHRS and CDR2 YFSETQ. This CDR3 has 16 amino acids. CDR3 sequence: CASWPGTGRDTGELFF. CDR3 nucleotide sequence: TGCGCCAGCTGGCCCGGGACGGGGCGGGACACCGGGGAGCTGTTTTTT. The full variable domain, its missing parts supplied by reference TRBV5-1 and TRBJ2-2, is KAGVTQTPRYLIKTRGQQVTLSCSPISGHRSVSWYQQTPGQGLQFLFEYFSETQRNKGNFPGRFSGRQFSNSRSEMNVSTLELGDSALYLCASWPGTGRDTGELFFGEGSRLTVL.

Only a few counts were recorded for this clonotype. V usage is TRBV5-4 and J usage is TRBJ2-3, with D possibly matching TRBD1 (5 bases). Trimming left V 5 bases short and J 0 bases short, with 16 bases between. The CDR3 totals 16 residues. Germline CDR1 is SGHNT and CDR2 is YYREEE (reference sequence). The CDR3 DNA follows: TGTGCCAGCAGGATTGGGAACAGGAATAGCACAGATACGCAGTATTTT. Amino acids: CASRIGNRNSTDTQYF.

This clonotype was observed many times. CDR3 region: CASSYDRDQETQYF. CDR3 DNA sequence: TGTGCCAGCAGCTACGACAGGGACCAAGAGACCCAGTACTTC. V and J are TRBV5-4 and TRBJ2-5; TRBD1 matches 7 bases. The CDR3 is made up of 14 amino acids. Germline CDR1 reads SGHNT; CDR2 reads YYREEE (reference sequence). Trimming took 3 bases from V and 0 from J; bases not matched to a gene: 2.

This clonotype was recorded at least ten times. V gene TRBV6-5 combines with J gene TRBJ2-2; TRBD1 or TRBD2 may be the D gene (5 bases each). In germline, CDR1 is MNHEY, CDR2 SVGAGI. The length of the CDR3 is 13 residues. V lost 3 bases to trimming and J lost 7 bases, with 9 bases between them. CDR3 protein: CASSYEGSGELFF. CDR3 nucleotides: TGTGCCAGCAGTTATGAGGGGAGCGGGGAGCTGTTTTTT.

This clonotype was counted at least ten times. V usage is TRBV12-3 or TRBV12-4 and J usage is TRBJ1-3; the D is unclear. There are 16 residues in the CDR3. V was cut by 7 bases and J by 0 bases, with 16 bases left in between. The CDR3 here is CASTPSGRISGNTIYF. CDR3 coding DNA: TGTGCCAGCACCCCCAGCGGGCGGATCTCTGGAAACACCATATATTTT.

There are a few counts of this clonotype. The gene calls are TRBV6-1 and TRBJ2-2; D could derive from TRBD1 or TRBD2 (5 bases each). Trimming took 6 bases from V and 0 from J, leaving 14 bases between them. The CDR3 is 16 residues long. Germline values: CDR1 MNHNS, CDR2 SASEGT. In DNA form, the CDR3 reads TGTGCCAGCAGCGACCGGGGCGGAGCGAACACCGGGGAGCTGTTTTTT. Its translation is CASSDRGGANTGELFF.

This clonotype was observed a handful of times. J is TRBJ2-3 and V is TRBV7-2; D possibly matches TRBD1 or TRBD2 (5 bases each). The germline V gene has CDR1 SGHTA and CDR2 FQGNSA. The CDR3 is 14 residues long. V was pared by 5 bases and J by 1 base, with 10 bases between. The CDR3 region has the DNA TGTGCCAGCAGCGGGGGACCCGGCACAGATACGCAGTATTTT. As protein: CASSGGPGTDTQYF.

There are many counts of this clonotype. The CDR3 DNA reads TGTGCCAGCAGCCCGCCGGGGACCGGGGAGCTGTTTTTT. Translation gives CASSPPGTGELFF. The V gene is TRBV5-6, the J gene TRBJ2-2, with D possibly matching TRBD2 (5 bases). In germline, CDR1 is SGHDT, CDR2 YYEEEE. The CDR3 is made up of 13 amino acids. The V end lost 4 bases, the J end lost 5 bases, and 9 bases lay between the germline ends.

This clonotype was detected a few times. The chain combines TRBV9 with TRBJ2-5; no reliable D call. The germline CDR1 and CDR2 sequences are SGDLS and YYNGEE. This CDR3 spans 14 amino acids. V was clipped by 0 bases and J by 4 bases, with 10 bases between them. The CDR3, as DNA: TGTGCCAGCAGCGTAGGTGTAGGCCGAGAGACCCAGTACTTC. Its translation: CASSVGVGRETQYF.

The chain recombines TRBV12-3 or TRBV12-4 with TRBJ1-1; no firm D call. V lost 5 bases and J 8 bases, leaving 9 bases between the germline ends. This CDR3 is 11 amino acids long. CDR3 sequence (DNA): TGTGCCAGCAGTCTGATAGGGGAAGCTTTCTTT. It codes for CASSLIGEAFF.

The table lists this clonotype with a few counts. The chain employs TRBV7-2 and TRBJ2-1; 7 nucleotides align to TRBD2. J lost 7 bases, V lost 1 base, and 7 bases had no gene match. The CDR3 loop spans 15 amino acids. Germline CDR1 reads SGHTA; CDR2 reads FQGNSA. This chain's CDR3 is CASSLVAGVWNEQFF. CDR3 DNA: TGTGCCAGCAGCTTAGTGGCGGGGGTCTGGAATGAGCAGTTCTTC.

This clonotype was recorded a few times. V gene TRBV29-1 combines with J gene TRBJ2-3; perhaps TRBD2 as D (5 bases). Trimming pared 3 bases from V and 0 bases from J, leaving 10 bases between. The CDR3 runs to 14 residues. In germline, CDR1 is SQVTM, CDR2 ANQGSEA. The DNA of the CDR3 is TGCAGCGTTGAGAGGGTGCCGAGCACAGATACGCAGTATTTT. This encodes CSVERVPSTDTQYF.

This clonotype was seen more than once but under ten times. This chain links TRBV23-1 with TRBJ2-2; tentatively, D is TRBD1 (6 bases). TRBV23-1 counts as an open reading frame of uncertain function. The V end lost 8 bases, the J end lost 6 bases, and 22 bases lay between the germline ends. The CDR3 covers 16 residues. This chain's CDR3 is CASEQGGGFRSGELFF. The CDR3 DNA reads TGCGCCAGCGAACAGGGCGGAGGTTTTCGGTCCGGGGAGCTGTTTTTT.

This clonotype was recorded a few times. The gene calls are TRBV11-2 and TRBJ1-1, with D unresolved. V lost 3 bases to trimming and J lost 6 bases, with 11 bases between them. The CDR3 has 13 residues. CDR1 and CDR2 from the germline V gene are SGHAT and FQNNGV. The CDR3 sequence: CASSFLEASEAFF. CDR3 nucleotides: TGTGCCAGCAGCTTTTTGGAGGCTTCTGAAGCTTTCTTT.

V and J are TRBV27 and TRBJ1-5; 7 bases match TRBD1. Germline CDR1 is MNHEY and CDR2 is SMNVEV (reference sequence). The CDR3 is made up of 14 amino acids. V lost 5 bases, J lost 3 bases, and 4 bases stayed unmatched. In DNA, the CDR3 is TGTGCCAGCAGTACGACAGGGCCCAATCAGCCCCAGCATTTT. It codes for CASSTTGPNQPQHF.

The CDR3 is CASSTPGGANYGYTF. CDR3 coding DNA: TGTGCCAGCTCAACCCCGGGCGGAGCTAACTATGGCTACACCTTC. J is TRBJ1-2 and V is TRBV7-2; D is unresolved. The CDR3 runs to 15 residues. The V gene's germline CDR1 is SGHTA and CDR2 FQGNSA. Trimming cost V 8 bases and J 0 bases, with 16 bases left between them.

This clonotype turned up a few times. This sequence joins TRBV28 and TRBJ1-6; D remains unclear. Trimming cost V 3 bases and J 6 bases, with 9 bases left between them. CDR1 is MDHEN and CDR2 is SYDVKM in the germline V gene. The CDR3 runs to 14 residues. The CDR3 loop is CASSLGSANSPLHF. The CDR3 region has the DNA TGTGCCAGCAGTTTGGGCAGCGCTAATTCACCCCTCCACTTT.

This chain links TRBV7-2 with TRBJ1-6; D is unresolved. This CDR3 is 13 amino acids long. Trimming took 6 bases from V and 7 from J, leaving 10 bases between them. Germline V gene data show CDR1 as SGHTA and CDR2 as FQGNSA. CDR3 region: CASSPQANSPLHF. The CDR3 bases are TGTGCCAGCAGTCCCCAGGCAAATTCACCCCTCCACTTT.